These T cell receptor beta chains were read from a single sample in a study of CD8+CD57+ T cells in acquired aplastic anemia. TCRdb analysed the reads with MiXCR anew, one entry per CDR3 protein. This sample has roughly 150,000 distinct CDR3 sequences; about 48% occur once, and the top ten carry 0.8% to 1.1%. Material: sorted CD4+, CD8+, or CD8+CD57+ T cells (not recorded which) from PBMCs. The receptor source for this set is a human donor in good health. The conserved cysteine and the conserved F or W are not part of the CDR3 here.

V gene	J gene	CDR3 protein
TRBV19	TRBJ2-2	ASSIAATNTGELF
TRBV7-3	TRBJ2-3	ASSLRQGTADTQY
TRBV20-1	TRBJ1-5	SARMGTTNQPQH
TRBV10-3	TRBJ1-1	AISAGQGNMNTEAF
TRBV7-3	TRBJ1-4	ASSSGPNEKLF
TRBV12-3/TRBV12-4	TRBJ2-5	ASSLGRRGGLETQY
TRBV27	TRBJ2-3	ASRQTGGKADTQY
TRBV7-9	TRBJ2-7	ASSLGPGDTYEQY
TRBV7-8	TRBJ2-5	ASSLGAQETQY
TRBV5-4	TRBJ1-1	ASSAGQISNTEAF
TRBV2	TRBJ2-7	ASRSGGSSYDQY
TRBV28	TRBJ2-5	ASSNPGQGLVVTQY
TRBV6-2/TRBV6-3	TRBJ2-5	ASSRQGNRETQY
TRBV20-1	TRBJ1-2	SASAGPGYGYT
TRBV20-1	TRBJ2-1	SARDRLAGVLRYEQF
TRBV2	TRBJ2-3	ASLLHGTYTDTQY
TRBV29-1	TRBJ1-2	SVEIGTGNGYT
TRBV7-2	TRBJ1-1	ASSSEWGAEAF
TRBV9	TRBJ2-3	ASRDSSTDTQY
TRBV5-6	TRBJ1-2	ASSPGTGDANYGYT
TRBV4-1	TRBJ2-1	ASSQDYRLPGEQF
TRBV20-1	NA	SARDPGGRENEQF
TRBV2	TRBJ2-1	ASRGGQSHSEQF
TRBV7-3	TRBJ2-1	ASSPERTDNEQF
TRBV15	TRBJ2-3	ATSSRTGGFTDTQY
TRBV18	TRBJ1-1	ASSPPNTEAF
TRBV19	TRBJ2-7	ASSQDKSAEQY
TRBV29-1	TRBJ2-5	STEDRGQQETQY
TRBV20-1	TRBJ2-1	SARDLAGADLNEQF
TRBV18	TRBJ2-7	ASSPGQGAGQY
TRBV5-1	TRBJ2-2	ASATSGGFTGELF
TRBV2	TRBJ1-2	ASSSTGSTGGYT
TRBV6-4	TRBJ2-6	ASSDVTSGANVLT
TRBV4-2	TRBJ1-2	ASSQGSGWNYGYT
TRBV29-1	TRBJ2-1	SVGSRGLLDNEQF
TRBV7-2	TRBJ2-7	ASSPKLIYEQY
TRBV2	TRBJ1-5	ASSESRDLNQPQH
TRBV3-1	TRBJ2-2	ASSQVTRGGGGELF
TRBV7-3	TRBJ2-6	ASSPRGNGNVLT
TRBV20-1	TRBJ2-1	SARWRSSYNEQF